The next 4 T cell receptor beta chains were all read from a single sample in a study of cytomegalovirus exposure and HLA in healthy donors. The PCR employed 60 Vbeta primers together with 13 Jbeta primers. Assay used: immunoSEQ multiplex PCR; TCRdb lists only in-frame clones, some missing. The sample has 160,000 or so clones; 75% to 85% are singletons. The sample was PBMCs. The source is a man aged 25-45 years in good health and CMV-seronegative.

This clone was counted between two and nine times. This chain links TRBV7-3 with TRBJ2-2; possible D gene TRBD2, 5 bases. The germline V gene has CDR1 SGHTA and CDR2 FQGTGA. The CDR3 has 18 residues. Between the trimmed V and J ends, which lost 1 base and 7 bases, there was a span of 22 bases. CDR3 nucleotide sequence: TGTGCCAGCAGCTTAAGGGTACTGGAGGCCCCAGAGGGCGGGGAGCTGTTTTTT. Translated, it gives CASSLRVLEAPEGGELFF.

The chain employs TRBV27 and TRBJ2-1; TRBD1 aligns across 7 bases. The germline V gene encodes CDR1 MNHEY and CDR2 SMNVEV (reference sequence). V lost 6 bases and J lost 0; bases outside the gene matches: 11. There are 17 residues in the CDR3. The CDR3 region has the DNA TGTGCCAGCAGCGCCCGGGACAGTCAGACCTCCTACAATGAGCAGTTCTTC. Its protein is CASSARDSQTSYNEQFF.

This chain connects TRBV27 to TRBJ2-2, with 11 nucleotides matching TRBD2. Germline V CDR1 and CDR2: MNHEY, SMNVEV (reference sequence). This CDR3 is 17 amino acids long. The V segment lost 0 bases and the J segment 7 bases; nucleotides outside the gene matches: 7. In DNA form, the CDR3 reads TGTGCCAGCAGTTTATCGGTGGGACTAGCGGTTTACGGGGAGCTGTTTTTT. Its protein product is CASSLSVGLAVYGELFF.

The chain uses TRBV11-2 and TRBJ2-3; 8 nucleotides match TRBD2. Germline V lookup: CDR1 SGHAT, CDR2 FQNNGV. J was trimmed by 4 bases and V by 5 bases; bases with no gene match: 2. The CDR3 is 13 amino acids. The DNA for the CDR3 is TGTGCCAGCAGCGAAGCGGGGGCAGATACGCAGTATTTT. It specifies CASSEAGADTQYF.